This T cell receptor beta chain was sequenced during a study of identical twins. The sample holds a few counts of this clonotype. The antigen is not known. TCRdb re-called the 5' RACE reads with MiXCR, one entry per CDR3 protein. The table includes 450,000 or so distinct CDR3 sequences, 12% to 15% detected once. There are 16 residues in the CDR3. The V gene end was trimmed by 7 bases and the J gene end by 4 bases; junction bases not matched to a gene: 9. Study outcomes and limitations: The analysis was cross-sectional rather than longitudinal within donors. Within cord blood, abundant beta clonotypes carried fewer insertions, but memory repertoires showed no such trend. Out-of-frame alpha sequences common to twins were enriched for low generation probability.

The same data also contributed to another study, on yellow fever vaccine responses in identical twins.

This receptor was taken from a young woman in good health. The chain recombines TRBV12-3 or TRBV12-4 with TRBJ2-3; 12 nucleotides align to TRBD1. The source material was CD4+ T cells sorted from blood. CDR3 amino acids: CASNIGDRGRADTQYF. In nucleotides, the CDR3 is TGTGCCAGCAACATAGGGGACAGGGGGCGCGCAGATACGCAGTATTTT.